Following are 6 T cell receptor beta chains from one sample sequenced in a study of cytomegalovirus exposure and HLA in healthy donors. A multiplex PCR was run with 60 Vbeta primers and 13 Jbeta primers. Generated by immunoSEQ multiplex PCR, the TCRdb table keeps only in-frame clones and is missing some. Here the sample spans 150,000 to 200,000 clones, around 80% being singletons. Sequenced sample: PBMCs. The receptors derive from a woman aged 18-29 years in good health and CMV-seronegative.

The rearrangement uses TRBV30 and TRBJ2-7, with TRBD2 identical over 7 bases. There are 13 residues in the CDR3. The ends lost 3 bases at V and 6 bases at J; junction bases unmatched: 8. Germline values: CDR1 GTSNPN, CDR2 SVGIG (reference sequence). Written as DNA, the CDR3 is TGTGCCTGGAGGGGCGGGGCGGGGGTCGAGCAGTACTTC. This translates into CAWRGGAGVEQYF.

The gene calls are TRBV6-6 and TRBJ1-2; 10 bases align to TRBD1. The germline V gene encodes CDR1 MNHNY and CDR2 SVGAGI (reference sequence). This CDR3 spans 13 amino acids. With V trimmed by 6 bases and J by 4 bases, 2 bases remained unmatched. DNA of the CDR3: TGTGCCAGCAGGACAGGGGGCTCCTATGGCTACACCTTC. It is translated as CASRTGGSYGYTF.

J is TRBJ2-2 and V is TRBV21-1; the D call TRBD2 from the table was never checked on the DNA. TRBV21-1 is a recognized pseudogene. CDR3 length: 15 residues. The CDR3 reads CASSKAGRSTGELFF. The CDR3 region has the DNA TGTGCCAGCAGCAAGGCGGGGAGATCCACCGGGGAGCTGTTTTTT.

V and J are TRBV6-5 and TRBJ2-7; 9 positions agree with TRBD2. The CDR3 sequence is 16 residues long. Germline lookup yields CDR1 MNHEY and CDR2 SVGAGI. V was clipped by 4 bases and J by 2 bases; unmatched bases: 9. CDR3 sequence (DNA): TGTGCCAGCAGTTCGATTAGCGGGAGAGACCCCTACGAGCAGTACGTC. Translating gives CASSSISGRDPYEQYV.

This clone was counted a few times. The CDR3 loop reads CASSFWTGGNYGYTF. CDR3 nucleotide sequence: TGTGCCAGCAGCTTTTGGACAGGGGGGAACTATGGCTACACCTTC. V usage is TRBV5-6 and J usage is TRBJ1-2, with 10 bases fitting TRBD1. From germline, CDR1 is SGHDT and CDR2 YYEEEE. V lost 2 bases, J lost 2 bases, and 3 bases stayed unmatched. The CDR3 is made up of 15 amino acids.

The chain employs TRBV11-3 and TRBJ2-3, with 7 bases matching TRBD2. CDR3 length: 18 amino acids. With V trimmed by 0 bases and J by 2 bases, 11 bases remained unmatched. Germline V gene sequence: CDR1 SGHNT, CDR2 YENEEA. This CDR3 is CASSLDGGVVALTDTQYF. CDR3 nucleotides: TGTGCCAGCAGCTTAGATGGGGGGGTGGTGGCCCTCACAGATACGCAGTATTTT. Complete variable domain (other parts from reference TRBV11-3 and TRBJ2-3): EAGVVQSPRYKIIEKKQPVAFWCNPISGHNTLYWYLQNLGQGPELLIRYENEEAVDDSQLPKDRFSAERLKGVDSTLKIQPAELGDSAVYLCASSLDGGVVALTDTQYFGPGTRLTVL.